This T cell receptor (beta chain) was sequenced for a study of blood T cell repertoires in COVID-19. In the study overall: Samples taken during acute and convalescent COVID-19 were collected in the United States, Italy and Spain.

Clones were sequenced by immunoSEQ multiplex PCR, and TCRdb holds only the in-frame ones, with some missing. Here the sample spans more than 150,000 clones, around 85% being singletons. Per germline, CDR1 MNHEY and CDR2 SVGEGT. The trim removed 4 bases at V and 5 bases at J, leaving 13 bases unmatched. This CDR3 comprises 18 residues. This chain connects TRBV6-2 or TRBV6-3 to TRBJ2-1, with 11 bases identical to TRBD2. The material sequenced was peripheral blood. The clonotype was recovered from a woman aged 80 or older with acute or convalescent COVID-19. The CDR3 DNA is TGTGCCAGCAGTTCCCCGGCTAGCGGGAGGTACCCCCACAATGAGCAGTTCTTC. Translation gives CASSSPASGRYPHNEQFF.